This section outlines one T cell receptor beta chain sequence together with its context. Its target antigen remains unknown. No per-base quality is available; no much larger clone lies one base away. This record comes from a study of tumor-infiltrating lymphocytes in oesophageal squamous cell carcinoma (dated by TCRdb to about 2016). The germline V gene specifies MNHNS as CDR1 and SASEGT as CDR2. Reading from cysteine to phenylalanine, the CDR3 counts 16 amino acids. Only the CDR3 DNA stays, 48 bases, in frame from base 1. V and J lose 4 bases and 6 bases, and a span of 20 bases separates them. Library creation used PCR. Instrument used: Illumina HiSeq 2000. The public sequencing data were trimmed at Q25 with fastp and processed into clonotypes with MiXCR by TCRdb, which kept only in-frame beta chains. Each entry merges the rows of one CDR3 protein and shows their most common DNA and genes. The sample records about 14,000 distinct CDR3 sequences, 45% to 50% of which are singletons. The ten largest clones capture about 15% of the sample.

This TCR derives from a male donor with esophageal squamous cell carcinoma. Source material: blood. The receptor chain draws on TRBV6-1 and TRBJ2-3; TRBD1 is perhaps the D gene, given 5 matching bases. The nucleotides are TGTGCCAGCAGTGGAGTGCAGGGTGACGTTCGGGATACGCAGTATTTT. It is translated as CASSGVQGDVRDTQYF.